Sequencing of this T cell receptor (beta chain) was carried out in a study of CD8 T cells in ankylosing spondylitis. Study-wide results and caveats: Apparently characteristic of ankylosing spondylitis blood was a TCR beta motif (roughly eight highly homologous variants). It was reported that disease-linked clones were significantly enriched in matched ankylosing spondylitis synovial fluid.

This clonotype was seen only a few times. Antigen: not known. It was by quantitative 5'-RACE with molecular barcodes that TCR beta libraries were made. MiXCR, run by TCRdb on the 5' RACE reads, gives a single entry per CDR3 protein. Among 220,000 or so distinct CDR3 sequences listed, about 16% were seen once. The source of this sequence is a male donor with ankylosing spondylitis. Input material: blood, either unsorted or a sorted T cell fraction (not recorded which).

The CDR3 coding sequence is TGTGCCAGCAGTCTTAGCGGGGGGGCCCCTTACAATGAGCAGTTCTTC. It encodes CASSLSGGAPYNEQFF. This chain uses TRBV12-3 or TRBV12-4 with TRBJ2-1, with 11 bases that match TRBD2. CDR3 length: 16 residues. V lost 5 bases and J lost 4; bases outside the gene matches: 7.